Below, 9 T cell receptor beta chains from the same sample are listed, as sequenced in a study of T cell responses to AZD1222 COVID-19 vaccine. Using immunoSEQ multiplex PCR, the repertoire was profiled, and TCRdb retains in-frame clones only, with some absent. This sample has about 110,000 clones, with about 86% found just once. The sample here was peripheral blood, taken on day 0 of AZD1222 vaccination. Source of these receptors: an adult in good health.

The rearrangement links TRBV12-3 or TRBV12-4 to TRBJ1-2; D gene uncertain. The CDR3 length is 12 residues. Trimming took off 4 bases at V and 7 bases at J, with 10 bases between the two ends. The CDR3 bases are TGTGCCAGCAGTTCCGGGAAGGGTGGCTACACCTTC. Encoded protein: CASSSGKGGYTF.

J is TRBJ2-7 and V is TRBV9, with D hard to call. V was clipped by 0 bases and J by 0 bases, with 7 bases between them. Germline V gene lookup returns CDR1 SGDLS and CDR2 YYNGEE. This CDR3 spans 14 amino acids. In nucleotides, the CDR3 is TGTGCCAGCAGCGTAGCTGAATCCTCCTACGAGCAGTACTTC. This sequence encodes CASSVAESSYEQYF.

The V call is TRBV5-4, the J call TRBJ1-2; D possibly corresponds to TRBD1 (6 bases). The V gene lost 1 base and the J gene lost 6 bases, with 13 bases spanning the gap. Per the germline V gene, CDR1 is SGHNT and CDR2 is YYREEE (reference sequence). The CDR3 runs 14 residues. In DNA form, the CDR3 reads TGTGCCAGCAGCTTGTCTTTAGGGGGGGATGGCTACACCTTC. This gives the protein CASSLSLGGDGYTF.

The chain uses TRBV12-5 and TRBJ1-1; D might be TRBD1 (6 bases). V was trimmed by 2 bases and J by 1 base, leaving 20 bases between them. CDR1 and CDR2 from the germline V gene are LGHNT and FRNRAP. The CDR3 spans 18 residues. CDR3 nucleotides: TGTGCTAGTGGTTTGCCTGGTCGGGGGCTAGCCGAGAACACTGAAGCTTTCTTT. As protein: CASGLPGRGLAENTEAFF.

The chain combines TRBV6-5 with TRBJ2-1, with 14 bases aligning to TRBD2. CDR1 is MNHEY and CDR2 is SVGAGI in the germline V gene. There are 15 residues in the CDR3. V was pared by 5 bases and J by 9 bases, with 6 bases of the junction left unmatched. The CDR3 region has the DNA TGTGCCAGCAGTAAGACTAGCGGGGGGGCCCCTGAGCAGTTCTTC. Protein product: CASSKTSGGAPEQFF.

The genes are TRBV27 and TRBJ2-5; D possibly corresponds to TRBD1 (6 bases). Trimming stripped 5 bases from V and 5 bases from J, with 15 bases between. CDR1 is MNHEY, CDR2 SMNVEV, per germline (reference sequence). The CDR3 length is 14 residues. The CDR3 DNA sequence: TGTGCCAGCAGTATGGGGGCTGTTCGGGAGACCCAGTACTTC. It encodes CASSMGAVRETQYF.

V usage is TRBV6-5 and J usage is TRBJ2-3; the D call may be TRBD1 or TRBD2 (6 bases each). The CDR3 spans 14 residues. Germline V CDR1 and CDR2: MNHEY, SVGAGI. The ends were cut back, 6 bases at V and 2 bases at J, with 12 bases in the middle. The CDR3 here is CASSWGAYTDTQYF. The CDR3 nucleotides read TGTGCCAGCAGCTGGGGGGCGTACACAGATACGCAGTATTTT.

The chain carries TRBV11-3 and TRBJ2-3, with TRBD1 as a possible D gene (7 bases). This CDR3 region has 13 residues. The germline CDR1 and CDR2 sequences are SGHNT and YENEEA. The V end lost 3 bases, the J end lost 9 bases, and 13 bases lay between the germline ends. The CDR3 DNA is TGTGCCAGCAGCTTTTCCGCAGGGGGGACGCAGTATTTT. Protein sequence: CASSFSAGGTQYF.

The rearrangement links TRBV9 to TRBJ2-2; 15 bases fit TRBD2. Per germline, CDR1 SGDLS and CDR2 YYNGEE. V shed 4 bases and J 0 bases; nucleotides not matched to a gene: 7. The CDR3 sequence is 19 residues long. The CDR3 protein is CASSSRTSGGAANTGELFF. The CDR3 DNA sequence: TGTGCCAGCAGCTCCCGGACTAGCGGGGGGGCAGCGAACACCGGGGAGCTGTTTTTT.